The clone carrying this TCR beta chain was recorded a few times. The V gene lost 1 base and the J gene lost 4 bases, with 15 bases spanning the gap. The CDR3 totals 16 residues. CDR1 and CDR2 from the germline V gene are SGHVS and FQNEAQ. Per the original data handling: Scientists estimated how many nucleated cells there were by amplifying reference gene primers. The table came from immunoSEQ multiplex PCR; TCRdb's copy has only in-frame clones and leaves some out. V and J calls and clone size are as listed in that table; D and trimming were resolved from the DNA. The table has about 180,000 clones, about four fifths seen once. The sample belongs to a study of blood T cell repertoires in COVID-19. Study-wide background: Both acute and convalescent COVID-19 samples were obtained from the United States, Italy and Spain. T cells, B-cell-depleted T cells, or PBMCs provided the cDNA or gDNA that served as material.

This clonotype was obtained from a man between 65 and 85 years old with active or convalescent COVID-19. The chain employs TRBV7-8 and TRBJ2-3, with D tentatively TRBD2 (6 bases). The sequencing sample was made of peripheral blood. CDR3 DNA sequence: TGTGCCAGCAGCTTAGGGCGGATACTAGCTGCAGATACGCAGTATTTT. Protein product: CASSLGRILAADTQYF.